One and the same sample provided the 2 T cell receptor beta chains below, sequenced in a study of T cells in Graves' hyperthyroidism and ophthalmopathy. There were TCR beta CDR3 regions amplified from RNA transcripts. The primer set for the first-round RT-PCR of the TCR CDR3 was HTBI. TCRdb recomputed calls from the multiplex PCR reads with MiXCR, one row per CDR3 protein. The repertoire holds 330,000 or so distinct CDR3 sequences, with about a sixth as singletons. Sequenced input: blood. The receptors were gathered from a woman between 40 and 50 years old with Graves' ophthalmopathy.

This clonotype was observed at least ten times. The CDR3 nucleotides are TGTGCCAGCAGCTTAAGAGGCTGGGGCCAGGGGAGTTCACCCCTCCACTTT. Protein sequence: CASSLRGWGQGSSPLHF. The chain recombines TRBV7-2 with TRBJ1-6; perhaps TRBD1 as D (6 bases). Germline-derived CDR1 and CDR2 are SGHTA and FQGNSA. CDR3 length: 17 residues. V lost 2 bases to trimming and J lost 9 bases, with 20 bases between them.

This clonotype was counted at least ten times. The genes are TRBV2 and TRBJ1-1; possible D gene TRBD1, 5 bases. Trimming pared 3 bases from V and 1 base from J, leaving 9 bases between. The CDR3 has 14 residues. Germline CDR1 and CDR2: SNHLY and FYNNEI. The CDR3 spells CASSDLRENTEAFF. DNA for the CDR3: TGTGCCAGCAGTGACCTCAGGGAGAACACTGAAGCTTTCTTT.